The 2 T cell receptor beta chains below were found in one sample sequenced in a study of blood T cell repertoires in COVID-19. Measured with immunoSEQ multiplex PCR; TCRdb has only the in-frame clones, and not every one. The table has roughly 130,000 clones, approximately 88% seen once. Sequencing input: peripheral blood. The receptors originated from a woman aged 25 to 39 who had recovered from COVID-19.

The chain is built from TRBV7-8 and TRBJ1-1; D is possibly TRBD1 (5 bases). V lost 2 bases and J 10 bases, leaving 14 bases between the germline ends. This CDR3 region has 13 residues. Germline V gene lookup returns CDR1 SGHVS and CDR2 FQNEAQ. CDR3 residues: CASSLIAGVGAFF. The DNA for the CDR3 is TGTGCCAGCAGCTTAATCGCGGGGGTCGGAGCTTTCTTT.

The CDR3 sequence: CASSHRDRAQHF. CDR3 sequence (DNA): TGTGCCAGCAGCCACAGGGACAGGGCCCAGCATTTT. The chain recombines TRBV12-3 or TRBV12-4 with TRBJ1-5; 9 nucleotides align to TRBD1. This CDR3 spans 12 amino acids. The V segment lost 6 bases and the J segment 11 bases; nucleotides outside the gene matches: 5.